The sequence of this TCR beta chain was determined in a study of siplizumab effects on memory and regulatory T cells. Repertoires were generated with immunoSEQ multiplex PCR, while TCRdb's copy carries only in-frame clones and drops some. The table has 85,000 to 130,000 clones, approximately 90% seen once. CDR1 and CDR2 (germline): MDHEN, SYDVKM. This CDR3 contains 11 residues. The V gene lost 5 bases and the J gene lost 4 bases, with 6 bases spanning the gap. Worth noting for this clone: The sample contains more than one DNA sequence encoding this CDR3.

This TCR was recovered from a human donor in good health. The sample comprised Tregs sorted from blood. This chain connects TRBV28 to TRBJ2-7; D remains unclear. The CDR3 DNA reads as TGTGCCAGCAGTCTCCGGTACGAGCAGTACTTC. This encodes CASSLRYEQYF.